This T cell receptor (beta chain) was profiled in a study of CD8 T cells in ankylosing spondylitis. Germline V gives CDR1 DFQATT, CDR2 SNEGSKA (reference sequence). V gave up 5 bases and J gave up 0 bases, with 8 bases separating them. This CDR3 is 13 amino acids long. As for this clonotype: The antigen remains undetermined.

Quantitative 5'-RACE with molecular barcodes produced the TCR beta libraries. One entry per CDR3 protein, called by TCRdb with MiXCR from the 5' RACE reads. Among some 450,000 distinct CDR3 sequences listed, 17% were seen once. The study's findings and limits: Some motif variants had been reported before (in reactive arthritis synovial fluid and blood). In ankylosing spondylitis blood, a motif of about eight highly homologous TCR beta variants appeared characteristic. CD8+ disease-linked clones were present at relatively low frequencies in blood. Matched ankylosing spondylitis synovial fluid reportedly contained a significantly enriched population of disease-linked clones.

The specimen was blood, either unsorted or a sorted T cell fraction (not recorded which). V gene TRBV20-1 combines with J gene TRBJ1-3; tentatively, D is TRBD1 (5 bases). The clonotype originates from a male donor with ankylosing spondylitis. CDR3 region: CSAGTASGNTIYF. Written as DNA, the CDR3 is TGCAGTGCTGGGACGGCCTCTGGAAACACCATATATTTT.